These 27 T cell receptor beta chains were all obtained from the same sample, sequenced in a study of cytomegalovirus exposure and HLA in healthy donors. Primers: 60 Vbeta forward and 13 Jbeta reverse. Libraries were prepared by immunoSEQ multiplex PCR; TCRdb keeps only in-frame clonotypes and omits some of them. The profile shows 95,000 to 150,000 clones, 80% to 85% of them singletons. The specimen was PBMCs. The receptor source for this set is a man under 40 in good health and CMV-seronegative.

This chain connects TRBV2 to TRBJ1-1; possible D gene TRBD1, 6 bases. The CDR3 spans 14 residues. In germline, CDR1 is SNHLY, CDR2 FYNNEI. With 3 bases removed from V and 4 bases from J, the gap between germline ends came to 12 bases. This chain's CDR3 is CASSEGGGLTEAFF. The DNA of the CDR3 is TGTGCCAGCAGTGAGGGAGGGGGGCTCACTGAAGCTTTCTTT.

V is TRBV2 and J is TRBJ2-3; no reliable D call. This CDR3 contains 14 residues. Between the trimmed V and J ends, which lost 10 bases and 0 bases, there was a span of 14 bases. Germline lookup yields CDR1 SNHLY and CDR2 FYNNEI. The CDR3 loop is CANPSRISTDTQYF. DNA of the CDR3: TGTGCCAACCCTTCCAGGATTAGCACAGATACGCAGTATTTT.

The chain links TRBV6-1 to TRBJ2-7; D is unclear. The CDR3 loop spans 13 amino acids. CDR1 and CDR2 (germline): MNHNS, SASEGT. The germline V and J ends were trimmed by 8 bases and 5 bases, with 16 bases remaining between them. In nucleotides, the CDR3 is TGTGCCAGCGCTCCCATCTGGAGCGACGAGCAGTACTTC. Translation: CASAPIWSDEQYF.

This chain joins TRBV10-2 and TRBJ2-7; 9 bases line up with TRBD2. V was pared by 3 bases and J by 0 bases, with 9 bases of the junction left unmatched. CDR3 length equals 17 residues. Germline V gene data show CDR1 as WSHSY and CDR2 as SAAADI. Here the CDR3 DNA reads TGCGCCAGCAGTGACCCTACCCTAGCGGGGAGCTCCTACGAGCAGTACTTC. Translating it yields CASSDPTLAGSSYEQYF.

This clone has just one count. This chain connects TRBV19 to TRBJ2-3; 15 bases align to TRBD2. This CDR3 has 16 amino acids. V trimming: 6 bases; J trimming: 3 bases; junction bases outside the gene matches: 4. CDR1 LNHDA and CDR2 SQIVND come from the germline V gene (reference sequence). The CDR3 protein is CASSRGLAGGTDTQYF. The CDR3 DNA sequence: TGTGCCAGTAGCCGAGGACTAGCGGGGGGGACAGATACGCAGTATTTT.

The chain combines TRBV4-1 with TRBJ2-7; 8 bases fit TRBD1. CDR3 size: 13 residues. V was pared by 3 bases and J by 9 bases, with 7 bases of the junction left unmatched. Germline CDR1 and CDR2: MGHRA and YSYEKL. The CDR3 region is CASSQARQGLQYF. CDR3 bases: TGCGCCAGCAGCCAGGCGCGACAGGGGCTGCAGTACTTC.

The chain joins TRBV5-5 to TRBJ2-2; a possible D gene is TRBD1 (6 bases). Per germline, CDR1 SGHKS and CDR2 YYEKEE (reference sequence). Trimming cost V 4 bases and J 2 bases, with 24 bases left between them. The CDR3 covers 19 residues. CDR3 nucleotide sequence: TGTGCCAGCAGCCGAGAAATTTGGAAAGACAGGACAAACACCGGGGAGCTGTTTTTT. This translates into CASSREIWKDRTNTGELFF.

The rearrangement joins TRBV7-2 to TRBJ1-5, with D maybe TRBD1 (6 bases). The CDR3 is 14 amino acids. CDR1 and CDR2 from the germline V gene are SGHTA and FQGNSA. Between the trimmed V and J ends, which lost 5 bases and 3 bases, there was a span of 11 bases. The DNA for the CDR3 is TGTGCCAGCAGCCAGGACAGACCCAATCAGCCCCAGCATTTT. This codes for CASSQDRPNQPQHF.

This clone was observed a few times. This chain joins TRBV6-6 and TRBJ1-4; tentatively, D is TRBD1 (6 bases). The CDR3 contains 13 residues. The V gene's germline CDR1 is MNHNY and CDR2 SVGAGI (reference sequence). The germline V and J ends were trimmed by 6 bases and 7 bases, with 12 bases remaining between them. In nucleotides, the CDR3 is TGTGCCAGCAGCCTTGGACAGACTGAAAAACTGTTTTTT. Its translation: CASSLGQTEKLFF.

This chain connects TRBV28 to TRBJ1-4; maybe TRBD1 (5 bases). Looked up from germline, CDR1 is MDHEN and CDR2 is SYDVKM. V was clipped by 3 bases and J by 8 bases, with 13 bases between them. The CDR3 consists of 14 residues. CDR3 residues: CASSLGGVGEKLFF. The DNA for the CDR3 is TGTGCCAGCAGTTTGGGAGGGGTAGGAGAAAAACTGTTTTTT.

The chain recombines TRBV21-1 with TRBJ2-5; TRBD2 is the table's D call, not checked against the DNA. TRBV21-1 is a listed pseudogene. The CDR3 extends over 19 amino acids. The DNA of the CDR3 is TGTGCCAGCAGCAAGTCGGGACTAGCGGGGGCCCCAAGGGAGGAGACCCAGTACTTC. Translation gives CASSKSGLAGAPREETQYF.

The chain has TRBV28 and TRBJ2-2, with 7 bases identical to TRBD2. The CDR3 is made up of 15 amino acids. V gave up 6 bases and J gave up 1 base; unmatched junction bases: 5. The germline CDR1 and CDR2 sequences are MDHEN and SYDVKM. The CDR3 is CASSLSGGNTGELFF. CDR3 nucleotide sequence: TGTGCCAGCAGCCTATCGGGGGGGAACACCGGGGAGCTGTTTTTT.

This chain joins TRBV28 and TRBJ1-4; TRBD1 matches 8 bases. CDR3 length: 14 amino acids. Trimming removed 7 bases from V and 0 bases from J; junction bases left unmatched: 1. Germline CDR1 reads MDHEN; CDR2 reads SYDVKM. The CDR3 region is CASNRGTTNEKLFF. The CDR3 bases are TGTGCCAGCAACAGGGGGACAACTAATGAAAAACTGTTTTTT.

This clone was seen only a few times. No conserved phenylalanine or tryptophan is present at the end of the CDR3, so a read error is the likely explanation. No DNA is shown, since the ends of the CDR3 on it are uncertain; the CDR3 is the one TCRdb lists. The chain carries TRBV4-2 and TRBJ1-1; TRBD1 is the table's D call and was not checked against the DNA. The CDR3 length is 13 residues, termini included. CDR1 LGHNA and CDR2 YNFKEQ come from the germline V gene. CDR3 loop: CASSQDKFFGTNL.

This chain uses TRBV13 with TRBJ1-1, with D perhaps TRBD1 (6 bases). V was shortened by 0 bases and J by 4 bases, with 12 bases between the two germline ends. The germline V gene encodes CDR1 PRHDT and CDR2 FYEKMQ (reference sequence). The CDR3 length is 15 residues. Here the CDR3 DNA reads TGTGCCAGCAGCTTAGGGGGACAAACTTTCACTGAAGCTTTCTTT. It specifies CASSLGGQTFTEAFF.

The chain has TRBV5-4 and TRBJ1-3; perhaps TRBD1 as D (6 bases). This CDR3 contains 16 residues. The germline CDR1 and CDR2 sequences are SGHNT and YYREEE (reference sequence). Trimming cost V 0 bases and J 0 bases, with 10 bases left between them. The CDR3 here is CASSLGGTISGNTIYF. For the CDR3, the DNA is TGTGCCAGCAGCTTGGGAGGGACAATCTCTGGAAACACCATATATTTT.

V usage is TRBV5-1 and J usage is TRBJ2-6; 9 bases fit TRBD1. The CDR3 runs to 17 residues. Germline V gives CDR1 SGHRS, CDR2 YFSETQ. After removal of 3 bases from V and 2 bases from J, the junction contained 6 bases not matched to a gene. The CDR3 bases are TGCGCCAGCAGCTCTTGGGACAGGGAGGCTGGGGCCAACGTCCTGACTTTC. Translating it yields CASSSWDREAGANVLTF.

The rearrangement joins TRBV27 to TRBJ2-2, with D unresolved. V was pared by 3 bases and J by 2 bases, with 4 bases between. This CDR3 is 13 amino acids long. Germline CDR1 is MNHEY and CDR2 is SMNVEV (reference sequence). CDR3 nucleotide sequence: TGTGCCAGCAGTTTCCGTAACACCGGGGAGCTGTTTTTT. This encodes CASSFRNTGELFF.

The J gene is TRBJ1-2, the V gene TRBV28; possibly TRBD1 for D (5 bases). V was cut by 2 bases and J by 3 bases, with 10 bases left in between. The germline CDR1 and CDR2 sequences are MDHEN and SYDVKM. The CDR3 contains 14 residues. CDR3 in DNA: TGTGCCAGCAGTTTAGAGCAGGGCGACTATGGCTACACCTTC. Encoded protein: CASSLEQGDYGYTF.

This clone showed up just once. The chain employs TRBV7-9 and TRBJ1-4; a weak D match, TRBD1 (6 bases). The CDR3 totals 15 residues. Per germline, CDR1 SEHNR and CDR2 FQNEAQ (reference sequence). V shed 6 bases and J shed 7 bases, with 18 bases lying between them. The chain's CDR3 is CASRNNRESGEKLFF. In nucleotides, the CDR3 is TGTGCCAGCAGGAACAACAGGGAAAGCGGTGAAAAACTGTTTTTT.

The sample holds a few counts of this clone. V usage is TRBV7-6 and J usage is TRBJ2-2; 8 bases are shared with TRBD1. The CDR3 totals 17 residues. CDR1 SGHVS and CDR2 FNYEAQ come from the germline V gene. V gave up 1 base and J gave up 0 bases; unmatched junction bases: 4. This chain's CDR3 is CASSLVPGQANTGELFF. As DNA, the CDR3 is TGTGCCAGCAGCTTAGTTCCGGGACAGGCGAACACCGGGGAGCTGTTTTTT.

This chain uses TRBV5-1 with TRBJ2-7, with TRBD2 as a possible D gene (7 bases). The CDR3 length is 15 residues. V lost 1 base and J 0 bases, leaving 11 bases between the germline ends. CDR1 and CDR2 from the germline V gene are SGHRS and YFSETQ. The CDR3 region has the DNA TGCGCCAGCAGCTTGAGGGGGGGAGGCTCCTACGAGCAGTACTTC. Residues: CASSLRGGGSYEQYF.

The chain combines TRBV11-2 with TRBJ2-4; 12 bases align to TRBD2. This CDR3 is 17 amino acids long. The germline V gene encodes CDR1 SGHAT and CDR2 FQNNGV. Germline trimming cut 4 bases from V and 2 bases from J; bases unmatched to any gene: 6. The CDR3 protein is CASSSRLAGATKNIQYF. CDR3 coding DNA: TGTGCCAGCAGCTCTAGACTAGCGGGGGCGACCAAAAACATTCAGTACTTC. Filled out from reference TRBV11-2 and TRBJ2-4, the complete variable domain reads EAGVAQSPRYKIIEKRQSVAFWCNPISGHATLYWYQQILGQGPKLLIQFQNNGVVDDSQLPKDRFSAERLKGVDSTLKIQPAKLEDSAVYLCASSSRLAGATKNIQYFGAGTRLSVL.

The table lists this clone with a count of one. Compared with germline, one end of the junction differs, possibly owing to a read error. The V call is TRBV20-1, the J call TRBJ1-2; TRBD1 might be the D (5 bases). There are 11 residues in the CDR3. Germline assignment: CDR1 DFQATT and CDR2 SNEGSKA (reference sequence). This chain's CDR3 is CSAGLLSGTPF. CDR3 DNA sequence: TGCAGTGCTGGACTACTTTCCGGGACGCCCTTC.

The V call is TRBV19, the J call TRBJ2-3, with 12 bases lining up with TRBD1. CDR1 and CDR2 (germline): LNHDA, SQIVND (reference sequence). The CDR3 sequence is 16 residues long. The trim removed 7 bases at V and 5 bases at J, leaving 10 bases unmatched. In nucleotides, the CDR3 is TGTGCCAGTAAGGACCGGGACAGGGGGCGCAGAGATACGCAGTATTTT. The encoded protein is CASKDRDRGRRDTQYF.

The chain recombines TRBV28 with TRBJ1-2; the D gene is possibly TRBD1 (5 bases). CDR1 and CDR2 from the germline V gene are MDHEN and SYDVKM. Between the trimmed V and J ends, which lost 4 bases and 5 bases, there was a span of 14 bases. The CDR3 has 14 residues. The CDR3 DNA reads as TGTGCCAGCAGTTCAGGGCAGGGCCCATATGGCTACACCTTC. It specifies CASSSGQGPYGYTF.

This chain links TRBV4-3 with TRBJ1-4; 7 nucleotides line up with TRBD1. The CDR3 spans 15 residues. Germline assignment: CDR1 LGHNA and CDR2 YSLEER. The V gene end was trimmed by 3 bases and the J gene end by 8 bases; junction bases not matched to a gene: 9. CDR3 in amino acids: CASSQDRQGYEKLFF. CDR3 DNA sequence: TGCGCCAGCAGCCAGGACCGACAGGGTTACGAAAAACTGTTTTTT.